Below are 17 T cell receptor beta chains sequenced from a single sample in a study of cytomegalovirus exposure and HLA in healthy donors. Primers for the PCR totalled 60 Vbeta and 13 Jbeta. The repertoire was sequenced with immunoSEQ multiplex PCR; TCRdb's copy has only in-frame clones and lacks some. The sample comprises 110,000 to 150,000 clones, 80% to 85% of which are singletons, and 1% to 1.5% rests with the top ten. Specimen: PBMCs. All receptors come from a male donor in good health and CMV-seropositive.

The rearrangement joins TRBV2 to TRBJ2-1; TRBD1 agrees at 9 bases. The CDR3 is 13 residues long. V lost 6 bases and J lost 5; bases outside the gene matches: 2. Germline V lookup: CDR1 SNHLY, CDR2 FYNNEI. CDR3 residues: CASRGQGHNEQFF. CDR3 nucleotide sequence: TGTGCCAGCAGGGGACAGGGACACAATGAGCAGTTCTTC.

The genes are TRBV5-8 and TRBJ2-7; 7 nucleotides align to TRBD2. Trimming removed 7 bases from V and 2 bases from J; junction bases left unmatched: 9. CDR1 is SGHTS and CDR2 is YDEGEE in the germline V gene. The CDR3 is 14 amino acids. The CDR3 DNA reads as TGTGCCAGCGGGTCGTTTGGGGGGGCCTACGAGCAGTACTTC. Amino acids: CASGSFGGAYEQYF.

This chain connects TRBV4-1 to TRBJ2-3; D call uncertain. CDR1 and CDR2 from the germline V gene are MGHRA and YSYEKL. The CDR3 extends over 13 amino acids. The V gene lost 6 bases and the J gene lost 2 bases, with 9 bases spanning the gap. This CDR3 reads CASSQVFTDTQYF. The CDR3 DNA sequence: TGCGCCAGCAGTCAGGTCTTCACAGATACGCAGTATTTT.

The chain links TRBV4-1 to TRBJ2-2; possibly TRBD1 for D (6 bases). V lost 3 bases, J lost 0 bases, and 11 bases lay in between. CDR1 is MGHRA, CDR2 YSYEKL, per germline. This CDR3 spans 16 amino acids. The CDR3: CASSHPGQPNTGELFF. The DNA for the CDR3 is TGCGCCAGCAGCCACCCTGGACAGCCGAACACCGGGGAGCTGTTTTTT.

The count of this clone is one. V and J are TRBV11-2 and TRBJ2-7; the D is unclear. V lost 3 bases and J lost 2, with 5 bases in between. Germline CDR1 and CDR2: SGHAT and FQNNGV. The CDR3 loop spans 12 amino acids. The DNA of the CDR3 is TGTGCCAGCAGCTTCGTTGCCTACGAGCAGTACTTC. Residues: CASSFVAYEQYF.

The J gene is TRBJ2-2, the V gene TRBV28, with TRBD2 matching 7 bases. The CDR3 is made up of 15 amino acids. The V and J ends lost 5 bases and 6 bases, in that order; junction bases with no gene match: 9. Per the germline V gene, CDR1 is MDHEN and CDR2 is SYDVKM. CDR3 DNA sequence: TGTGCCAGCAGTCCCCGACTAGCTGGGGCCGGGGAGCTGTTTTTT. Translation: CASSPRLAGAGELFF. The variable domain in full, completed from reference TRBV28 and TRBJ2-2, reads DVKVTQSSRYLVKRTGEKVFLECVQDMDHENMFWYRQDPGLGLRLIYFSYDVKMKEKGDIPEGYSVSREKKERFSLILESASTNQTSMYLCASSPRLAGAGELFFGEGSRLTVL.

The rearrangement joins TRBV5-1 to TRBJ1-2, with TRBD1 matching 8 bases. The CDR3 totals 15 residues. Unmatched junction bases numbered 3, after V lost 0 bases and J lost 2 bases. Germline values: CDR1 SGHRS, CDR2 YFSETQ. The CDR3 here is CASSLAGGRNYGYTF. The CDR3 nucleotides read TGCGCCAGCAGCTTGGCAGGGGGCAGAAACTATGGCTACACCTTC.

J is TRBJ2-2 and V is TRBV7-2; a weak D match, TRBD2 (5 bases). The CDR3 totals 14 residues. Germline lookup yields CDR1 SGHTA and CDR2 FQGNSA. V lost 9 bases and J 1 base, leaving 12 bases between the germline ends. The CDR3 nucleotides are TGTGCCAGGGGAAGGGCGGGGAACACCGGGGAGCTGTTTTTT. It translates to CARGRAGNTGELFF.

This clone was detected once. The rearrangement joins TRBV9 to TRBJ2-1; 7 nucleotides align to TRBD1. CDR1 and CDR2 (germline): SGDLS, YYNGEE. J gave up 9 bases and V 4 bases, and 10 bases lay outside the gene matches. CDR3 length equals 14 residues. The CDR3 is CASSPEKGAAEQFF. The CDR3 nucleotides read TGTGCCAGCAGCCCAGAGAAGGGGGCGGCTGAGCAGTTCTTC.

The CDR3: CASSQVEGLAGGSSYNEQFF. The CDR3 DNA reads TGCGCCAGCAGCCAAGTAGAGGGACTAGCGGGTGGGAGCTCCTACAATGAGCAGTTCTTC. The chain joins TRBV4-1 to TRBJ2-1; 12 bases match TRBD2. CDR3 length: 20 amino acids. The V gene end was trimmed by 1 base and the J gene end by 0 bases; junction bases not matched to a gene: 10. The germline V gene has CDR1 MGHRA and CDR2 YSYEKL.

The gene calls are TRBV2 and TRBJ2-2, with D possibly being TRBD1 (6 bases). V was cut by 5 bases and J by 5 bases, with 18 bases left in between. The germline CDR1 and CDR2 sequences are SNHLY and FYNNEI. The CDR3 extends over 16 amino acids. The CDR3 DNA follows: TGTGCCAGCAGTTTCCAATTGACAGGTGGGACCGGGGAGCTGTTTTTT. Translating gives CASSFQLTGGTGELFF. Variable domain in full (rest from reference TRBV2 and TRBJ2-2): EPEVTQTPSHQVTQMGQEVILRCVPISNHLYFYWYRQILGQKVEFLVSFYNNEISEKSEIFDDQFSVERPDGSNFTLKIRSTKLEDSAMYFCASSFQLTGGTGELFFGEGSRLTVL.

CDR3 loop: CASSQGSLAANSINEQFF. The CDR3, as DNA: TGTGCCAGCAGCCAAGGGTCCCTAGCGGCGAACTCGATCAATGAGCAGTTCTTC. The V call is TRBV4-2, the J call TRBJ2-1; 7 bases match TRBD2. The trim removed 1 base at V and 6 bases at J, leaving 15 bases unmatched. The CDR3 runs to 18 residues. Germline V gene lookup returns CDR1 LGHNA and CDR2 YNFKEQ.

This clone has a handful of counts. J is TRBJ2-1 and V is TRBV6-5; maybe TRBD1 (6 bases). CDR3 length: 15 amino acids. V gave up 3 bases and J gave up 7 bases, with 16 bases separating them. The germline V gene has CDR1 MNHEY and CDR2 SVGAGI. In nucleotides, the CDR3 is TGTGCCAGCAGTTATAGTGTGGACAGTCCAAATGAGCAGTTCTTC. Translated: CASSYSVDSPNEQFF.

CDR3 DNA sequence: TGTGCCAGCAGCAATCGGGGGGGTATTGTCAGGAGCTATGGCTACACCTTC. Translated, it gives CASSNRGGIVRSYGYTF. The chain has TRBV7-9 and TRBJ1-2, with a possible D match to TRBD1 (5 bases). CDR1 is SEHNR and CDR2 is FQNEAQ in the germline V gene (reference sequence). V lost 5 bases and J lost 4, with 23 bases in between. The CDR3 has 17 amino acids.

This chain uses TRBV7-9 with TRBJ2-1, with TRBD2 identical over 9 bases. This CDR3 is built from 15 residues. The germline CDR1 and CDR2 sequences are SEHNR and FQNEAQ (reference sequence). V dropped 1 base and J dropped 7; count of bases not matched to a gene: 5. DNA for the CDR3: TGTGCCAGCAGCTTAGGCGGGGGGGCCGGTAATGAGCAGTTCTTC. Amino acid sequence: CASSLGGGAGNEQFF.

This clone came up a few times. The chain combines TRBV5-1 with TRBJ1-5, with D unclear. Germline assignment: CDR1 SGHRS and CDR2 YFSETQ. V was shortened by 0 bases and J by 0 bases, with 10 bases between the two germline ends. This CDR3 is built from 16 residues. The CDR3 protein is CASSLGGEYSNQPQHF. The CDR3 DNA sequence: TGCGCCAGCAGCTTGGGCGGGGAGTATAGCAATCAGCCCCAGCATTTT. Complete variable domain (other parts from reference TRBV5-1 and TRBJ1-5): KAGVTQTPRYLIKTRGQQVTLSCSPISGHRSVSWYQQTPGQGLQFLFEYFSETQRNKGNFPGRFSGRQFSNSRSEMNVSTLELGDSALYLCASSLGGEYSNQPQHFGDGTRLSIL.

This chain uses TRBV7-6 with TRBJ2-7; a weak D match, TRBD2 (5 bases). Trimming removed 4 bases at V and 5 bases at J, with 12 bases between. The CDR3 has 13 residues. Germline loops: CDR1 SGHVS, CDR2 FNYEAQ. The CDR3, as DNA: TGTGCCAGCAGCTCCGGGATGGGCGACGAGCAGTACTTC. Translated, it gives CASSSGMGDEQYF. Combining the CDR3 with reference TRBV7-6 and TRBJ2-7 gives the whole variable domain GAGVSQSPRYKVTKRGQDVALRCDPISGHVSLYWYRQALGQGPEFLTYFNYEAQQDKSGLPNDRFSAERPEGSISTLTIQRTEQRDSAMYRCASSSGMGDEQYFGPGTRLTVT.